This TCR beta chain was captured by sequencing in a study of blood T cells in healthy people across ages. Whole-study findings and limits: Among T cells, TCR beta diversity per million cells dropped roughly linearly as age rose.

V shed 2 bases and J 6 bases; nucleotides not matched to a gene: 11. The CDR3 consists of 16 residues. Germline values: CDR1 PRHDT, CDR2 FYEKMQ (reference sequence). PCR was performed a second time for about 7 to 12 cycles using a sample-barcoded 5' primer and a J-beta primer mix. MiXCR, applied by TCRdb to the 5' RACE reads, yields one record per CDR3 protein. Among over 1,500,000 distinct CDR3 sequences, approximately 50% were seen once, and the ten largest hold about 2.1%. On this clonotype: What it recognizes is unknown.

Extractions gave at least 5 micrograms of total RNA per sample. Sequencing used blood. The chain has TRBV13 and TRBJ2-3; TRBD2 agrees at 7 bases. The clonotype was recovered from a woman in her 40s in good health. Here the CDR3 DNA reads TGTGCCAGCAGCTTAAGCGGGGACCGGGTGGTCGATACGCAGTATTTT. It translates to CASSLSGDRVVDTQYF. Combining the CDR3 with reference TRBV13 and TRBJ2-3 gives the whole variable domain AAGVIQSPRHLIKEKRETATLKCYPIPRHDTVYWYQQGPGQDPQFLISFYEKMQSDKGSIPDRFSAQQFSDYHSELNMSSLELGDSALYFCASSLSGDRVVDTQYFGPGTRLTVL.